The 17 T cell receptor beta chains presented below share a single source sample, sequenced in a study of identical twins. TCRdb reprocessed the 5' RACE reads with MiXCR, giving one entry per CDR3 protein. The sample lists hundreds of thousands of distinct CDR3 sequences; around 6.1% were seen once. Specimen: naive T cells sorted from blood. Source of these receptors: a man between 18 and 29 years old in good health.

This clonotype has ten or more counts. V usage is TRBV20-1 and J usage is TRBJ1-3; TRBD1 aligns across 9 bases. Trimming took 6 bases from V and 9 from J; bases not matched to a gene: 12. Germline V gene data show CDR1 as DFQATT and CDR2 as SNEGSKA (reference sequence). The CDR3 runs to 14 residues. Written as DNA, the CDR3 is TGCAGTGCGAGTCGGGGGACAGGGCCGGCCACCATATATTTT. It yields the protein CSASRGTGPATIYF.

Many counts were recorded for this clonotype. The rearrangement joins TRBV9 to TRBJ2-2, with D possibly matching TRBD1 (6 bases). V dropped 5 bases and J dropped 7 bases, with 15 bases sitting between them. The CDR3 is 14 residues long. CDR1 is SGDLS, CDR2 YYNGEE, per germline. CDR3 sequence (DNA): TGTGCCAGCAGAGATACAGGGTTGAACGGGGAGCTGTTTTTT. Protein product: CASRDTGLNGELFF.

This clonotype appeared many times. The V call is TRBV29-1, the J call TRBJ2-7; D is uncertain. This CDR3 has 12 amino acids. Trimming removed 1 base from V and 5 bases from J, with 9 bases in between. Germline CDR1 and CDR2: SQVTM and ANQGSEA. This CDR3 reads CSVEASPHEQYV. As DNA, the CDR3 is TGCAGCGTTGAAGCCTCCCCACACGAGCAGTACGTC.

The CDR3 loop is CASSLGQGALEQYV. The CDR3 DNA sequence: TGTGCCAGCAGCTTAGGGCAGGGGGCGCTTGAGCAGTACGTC. J is TRBJ2-7 and V is TRBV11-2; 8 bases fit TRBD1. The germline V gene has CDR1 SGHAT and CDR2 FQNNGV. The CDR3 covers 14 residues. The junction had 6 bases not matched to a gene; V was cut back by 1 base and J by 7 bases.

This clonotype was found a few times. The J gene is TRBJ2-1, the V gene TRBV5-1; TRBD2 agrees at 11 bases. CDR1 is SGHRS, CDR2 YFSETQ, per germline. This CDR3 comprises 17 residues. The V segment lost 2 bases and the J segment 7 bases; nucleotides outside the gene matches: 11. CDR3 bases: TGCGCCAGCAGCTTAAACCAACTAGCGGGAGTCGGGAATGAGCAGTTCTTC. Translated, it gives CASSLNQLAGVGNEQFF.

The sample holds many counts of this clonotype. This rearrangement joins TRBV7-9 to TRBJ2-3; 11 bases map to TRBD2. The germline V gene has CDR1 SEHNR and CDR2 FQNEAQ (reference sequence). CDR3 length: 17 residues. V was clipped by 5 bases and J by 1 base; unmatched bases: 8. The CDR3 DNA reads TGTGCCAGCAGCCTCGGGACTAGCGGTTTTCGCACAGATACGCAGTATTTT. Its translation is CASSLGTSGFRTDTQYF.

Ten or more counts support this clonotype. The rearrangement joins TRBV3-1 to TRBJ2-1; D is ambiguous. V lost 0 bases, J lost 3 bases, and 9 bases lay in between. CDR1 is LGHDT and CDR2 is YNNKEL in the germline V gene (reference sequence). The CDR3 contains 15 residues. The CDR3 bases are TGTGCCAGCAGCCAAGATCAAGTAATCTACAATGAGCAGTTCTTC. Translation gives CASSQDQVIYNEQFF.

This chain connects TRBV7-3 to TRBJ2-3; 13 bases are a match to TRBD2. The germline V gene has CDR1 SGHTA and CDR2 FQGTGA. The CDR3 spans 15 residues. Unmatched junction bases numbered 2, after V lost 4 bases and J lost 4 bases. The CDR3 loop reads CASSYGLAGADTQYF. As DNA, the CDR3 is TGTGCCAGCAGCTACGGACTAGCGGGAGCAGATACGCAGTATTTT.

This sequence joins TRBV7-9 and TRBJ2-7, with 7 positions matching TRBD2. The J segment lost 2 bases and the V segment lost 5 bases, leaving 12 bases of the junction unmatched. There are 16 residues in the CDR3. The germline CDR1 and CDR2 sequences are SEHNR and FQNEAQ (reference sequence). The CDR3 DNA reads as TGTGCCAGCAGCCTAGGGCGTGGCGGGAGACCCTACGAGCAGTACTTC. It yields the protein CASSLGRGGRPYEQYF.

The chain links TRBV14 to TRBJ2-3, with 12 positions matching TRBD2. Germline CDR1 reads SGHDN; CDR2 reads FVKESK. This CDR3 region has 17 residues. Trimming took 1 base from V and 5 from J; bases not matched to a gene: 7. As DNA, the CDR3 is TGTGCCAGCAGCCAAGGGGAGACTAGCGGGAGTTTAGATACGCAGTATTTT. This encodes CASSQGETSGSLDTQYF.

There are many counts of this clonotype. The chain uses TRBV6-6 and TRBJ2-7; TRBD2 is a possible D gene (6 bases). Trimming left V 8 bases short and J 7 bases short, with 15 bases between. This CDR3 has 12 residues. CDR1 and CDR2 from the germline V gene are MNHNY and SVGAGI (reference sequence). DNA for the CDR3: TGTGCCAGCTCAACGGGAGCCCCGGAGCAGTACGTC. Translated: CASSTGAPEQYV.

This clonotype was counted at least ten times. The rearrangement links TRBV5-6 to TRBJ2-3, with no clear D. V lost 0 bases and J 3 bases, leaving 8 bases between the germline ends. CDR3 size: 14 residues. Germline V lookup: CDR1 SGHDT, CDR2 YYEEEE. CDR3 sequence (DNA): TGTGCCAGCAGCTTGGGATTTAATACAGATACGCAGTATTTT. The encoded protein is CASSLGFNTDTQYF.

The chain has TRBV9 and TRBJ2-3, with D unresolved. Germline loops: CDR1 SGDLS, CDR2 YYNGEE. The CDR3 covers 14 residues. The V end lost 4 bases, the J end lost 0 bases, and 9 bases lay between the germline ends. Written as DNA, the CDR3 is TGTGCCAGCAGCCCGACGACTAGCACAGATACGCAGTATTTT. Translation gives CASSPTTSTDTQYF.

This clonotype was counted ten times or more. This chain uses TRBV10-3 with TRBJ1-2, with 7 bases fitting TRBD1. CDR1 and CDR2 from the germline V gene are ENHRY and SYGVKD. J lost 7 bases, V lost 3 bases, and 8 bases had no gene match. The CDR3 is made up of 14 amino acids. The CDR3 coding sequence is TGTGCCATCAGTGACGGGGACAGAATTGCTGGCTACACCTTC. It translates to CAISDGDRIAGYTF.

This clonotype was observed a handful of times. V gene TRBV20-1 combines with J gene TRBJ2-1; D possibly corresponds to TRBD1 (5 bases). Trimming cost V 0 bases and J 3 bases, with 18 bases left between them. Per germline, CDR1 DFQATT and CDR2 SNEGSKA (reference sequence). The CDR3 extends over 17 amino acids. The CDR3 DNA is TGCAGTGCTAGAGAGCCCCTTCAGGGCTGGTACTACAATGAGCAGTTCTTC. Translation: CSAREPLQGWYYNEQFF.

The genes are TRBV27 and TRBJ1-1; D remains ambiguous. The CDR3 length is 13 residues. V lost 6 bases to trimming and J lost 0 bases, with 8 bases between them. Germline V gene sequence: CDR1 MNHEY, CDR2 SMNVEV (reference sequence). The CDR3 loop reads CASSGILNTEAFF. The CDR3 DNA reads TGTGCCAGCAGCGGAATTTTGAACACTGAAGCTTTCTTT.

The J gene is TRBJ2-1, the V gene TRBV5-1; 8 nucleotides line up with TRBD2. This CDR3 has 13 residues. CDR1 is SGHRS and CDR2 is YFSETQ in the germline V gene. Trimming at V came to 9 bases and at J to 7 bases, leaving 9 bases not matched to a gene. The CDR3 DNA follows: TGCGCCACCAGGGGACTAGAGGGGAATGAGCAGTTCTTC. Translation: CATRGLEGNEQFF.